This T cell receptor (beta chain) came from a study of lymphopenia after photon versus proton radiotherapy. Study-level results: Oligoclonal CD8+ Temra expansion after nadir drove photon patients' diversity drop. Authors raise, but do not show, better survival with proton therapy. Proton therapy kept repertoires fairly stable, unlike photons, which gained effector/memory cells.

Remarks on this clone: Antigen: not known.

The CDR3 is made up of 15 amino acids. V was shortened by 2 bases and J by 5 bases, with 14 bases between the two germline ends. Germline CDR1 is SGHRS and CDR2 is YFSETQ. TCRdb keeps only in-frame clones here, not all; method: immunoSEQ multiplex PCR. The sample holds tens of thousands of clones; about 85% are singletons and the top ten take 9.5% to 15%. The chain uses TRBV5-1 and TRBJ2-1; perhaps TRBD1 as D (6 bases). This sequence was found in an older man with esophageal cancer. The starting material was peripheral blood, obtained from a patient treated with proton-based radiotherapy. As DNA, the CDR3 is TGCGCCAGCAGCTTTTCAGGGGCAGGAAACAATGAGCAGTTCTTC. Encoded protein: CASSFSGAGNNEQFF.